The 15 T cell receptor beta chains below all came from one sample that was sequenced in a study of cytomegalovirus exposure and HLA in healthy donors. Sequenced by immunoSEQ multiplex PCR; TCRdb stores in-frame clones only, minus some. This sample has about 160,000 clones; about 96% occur once, and the top ten carry approximately 0.97%. Sequenced sample: PBMCs. These receptors were collected from a woman aged 18-29 years in good health and CMV-seronegative.

This chain connects TRBV4-3 to TRBJ1-2; D ambiguous. The ends were cut back, 0 bases at V and 1 base at J, with 6 bases in the middle. Germline V CDR1 and CDR2: LGHNA, YSLEER. This CDR3 has 14 residues. The DNA for the CDR3 is TGCGCCAGCAGCCAAGACCGGGGTAACTATGGCTACACCTTC. Encoded protein: CASSQDRGNYGYTF.

Here the CDR3 DNA reads TGTGCCAGCAGCGGGGGACTAGCAACATACAATGAGCAGTTCTTC. Protein product: CASSGGLATYNEQFF. The V and J genes are TRBV9 and TRBJ2-1; 9 bases line up with TRBD2. The germline V gene has CDR1 SGDLS and CDR2 YYNGEE. After removal of 3 bases from V and 4 bases from J, the junction contained 5 bases not matched to a gene. CDR3 length: 15 amino acids.

This clone came up once. V is TRBV27 and J is TRBJ1-6; unclear D gene. There are 16 residues in the CDR3. Germline-derived CDR1 and CDR2 are MNHEY and SMNVEV (reference sequence). V gave up 2 bases and J gave up 0 bases, with 8 bases separating them. This CDR3 is CASSLAGSSYNSPLHF. The CDR3, as DNA: TGTGCCAGCAGTTTAGCCGGGAGCTCCTATAATTCACCCCTCCACTTT.

The chain employs TRBV7-2 and TRBJ2-1; D perhaps matches TRBD1 (5 bases). Looked up from germline, CDR1 is SGHTA and CDR2 is FQGNSA. Trimming left V 4 bases short and J 10 bases short, with 8 bases between. The CDR3 runs to 11 residues. CDR3 region: CASSSRTEQFF. CDR3 bases: TGTGCCAGCAGCTCCCGGACAGAGCAGTTCTTC.

The CDR3 is CASSHRGNQPQHF. The CDR3 DNA is TGTGCCAGCAGCCATCGAGGGAATCAGCCCCAGCATTTT. J is TRBJ1-5 and V is TRBV16; D remains unclear. The CDR3 contains 13 residues. From germline, CDR1 is KGHSY and CDR2 FQNENV. The V and J ends lost 3 bases and 4 bases respectively, with 7 bases between them. Variable domain in full (rest from reference TRBV16 and TRBJ1-5): GEEVAQTPKHLVRGEGQKAKLYCAPIKGHSYVFWYQQVLKNEFKFLISFQNENVFDETGMPKERFSAKCLPNSPCSLEIQATKLEDSAVYFCASSHRGNQPQHFGDGTRLSIL.

CDR3 nucleotide sequence: TGTGCCAGCAGTTACTTGGGGACAGGGGGAGAGCAGTACTTC. Its translation: CASSYLGTGGEQYF. The chain links TRBV2 to TRBJ2-7, with 11 positions matching TRBD1. V gave up 5 bases and J gave up 7 bases; unmatched junction bases: 7. Germline V gene data show CDR1 as SNHLY and CDR2 as FYNNEI. This CDR3 region has 14 residues.

The table lists this clone with a count of one. This rearrangement joins TRBV6-6 to TRBJ1-4, with D possibly matching TRBD1 (6 bases). The CDR3 totals 13 residues. With 7 bases removed from V and 5 bases from J, the gap between germline ends came to 11 bases. From germline, CDR1 is MNHNY and CDR2 SVGAGI (reference sequence). As DNA, the CDR3 is TGTGCCAGCACCCAAGGGGGAAATGAAAAACTGTTTTTT. This gives the protein CASTQGGNEKLFF.

This clone was detected only once. The CDR3 region is CASSYSGTGEREAFF. In DNA form, the CDR3 reads TGTGCCAGCAGTTACTCAGGGACAGGGGAACGGGAAGCTTTCTTT. The chain employs TRBV6-5 and TRBJ1-1; 10 bases are shared with TRBD1. This CDR3 has 15 amino acids. CDR1 MNHEY and CDR2 SVGAGI come from the germline V gene. Trimming took 0 bases from V and 8 from J; bases not matched to a gene: 6.

This chain links TRBV5-4 with TRBJ2-1, with 12 bases lining up with TRBD2. Unmatched junction bases numbered 11, after V lost 4 bases and J lost 9 bases. This CDR3 contains 16 residues. Per germline, CDR1 SGHNT and CDR2 YYREEE (reference sequence). The CDR3 bases are TGTGCCAGCAGCCCCAAGGGGGCTAGCGGGGGGGTTGAGCAGTTCTTC. This sequence encodes CASSPKGASGGVEQFF. Combining the CDR3 with reference TRBV5-4 and TRBJ2-1 gives the whole variable domain ETGVTQSPTHLIKTRGQQVTLRCSSQSGHNTVSWYQQALGQGPQFIFQYYREEENGRGNFPPRFSGLQFPNYSSELNVNALELDDSALYLCASSPKGASGGVEQFFGPGTRLTVL.

V usage is TRBV15 and J usage is TRBJ1-2, with 7 positions matching TRBD1. The germline gives CDR1 LNHNV, CDR2 YYDKDF (reference sequence). Trimming took 4 bases from V and 1 from J; bases not matched to a gene: 12. CDR3 length: 17 residues. The CDR3 is CATSNHRGRAFNYGYTF. The CDR3 region has the DNA TGTGCCACCAGCAACCACAGGGGAAGGGCCTTTAACTATGGCTACACCTTC.

This rearrangement joins TRBV7-3 to TRBJ2-5, with TRBD2 matching 13 bases. Trimming took 1 base from V and 0 from J; bases not matched to a gene: 2. Germline assignment: CDR1 SGHTA and CDR2 FQGTGA. This CDR3 region has 17 residues. CDR3 amino acids: CASSLRGTSGDQETQYF. DNA of the CDR3: TGTGCCAGCAGCTTAAGGGGGACTAGCGGGGACCAAGAGACCCAGTACTTC.

The CDR3 sequence is CASSIERGSSNQPQHF. In DNA form, the CDR3 reads TGTGCCAGTAGTATAGAGCGGGGGAGCAGCAATCAGCCCCAGCATTTT. This chain joins TRBV19 and TRBJ1-5, with a possible D match to TRBD1 (5 bases). The CDR3 runs to 16 residues. Germline assignment: CDR1 LNHDA and CDR2 SQIVND (reference sequence). V lost 0 bases to trimming and J lost 1 base, with 10 bases between them.

CDR3 in amino acids: CASGQGVLEAFF. The CDR3, as DNA: TGTGCCAGCGGACAGGGTGTATTAGAAGCTTTCTTT. This chain joins TRBV6-5 and TRBJ1-1; 8 nucleotides match TRBD1. Germline assignment: CDR1 MNHEY and CDR2 SVGAGI. V lost 8 bases to trimming and J lost 8 bases; unmatched junction nucleotides: 7. The CDR3 has 12 amino acids.

A word on this clone: The same CDR3 arises from other DNA sequences in this sample as well. The chain combines TRBV13 with TRBJ2-1; TRBD2 agrees at 8 bases. Germline CDR1 and CDR2: PRHDT and FYEKMQ (reference sequence). Trimming removed 1 base from V and 10 bases from J; junction bases left unmatched: 6. The CDR3 is 14 amino acids. CDR3 coding DNA: TGTGCCAGCAGCTTAGCGGGGGGGCCCGGAGAGCAGTTCTTC. Translation gives CASSLAGGPGEQFF.

This rearrangement joins TRBV9 to TRBJ2-3; 8 bases map to TRBD2. CDR3 length equals 15 residues. With 2 bases clipped from V and 3 bases from J, the junction kept 5 bases outside the gene matches. CDR1 and CDR2 (germline): SGDLS, YYNGEE. CDR3 amino acids: CASSVFGGGTDTQYF. CDR3 nucleotides: TGTGCCAGCAGCGTTTTCGGGGGGGGGACAGATACGCAGTATTTT.